This TCR beta chain stems from a study of vaccination and CD4 T cells after COVID-19. Background on the study: The peptides that stimulated the cells were overlapping spike peptides from SARS-CoV-2, HCoV-NL63, HCoV-OC43 and HCoV-229E.

The Oncomine TCR Beta short-read assay was applied to DNA of cultured CD4+ T cells. TCRdb analysed the PCR reads with MiXCR anew, one entry per CDR3 protein. The sample yields some 10,000 distinct CDR3 sequences, less than 65% seen once. This clonotype was detected only a few times. Its target is unknown. General observations from the study: Vaccine-specific clones numbering 304 of 307 showed spike mono-reactivity in convalescent patients. Reactive clone data from convalescent patients indicated a median of roughly 86% appearing only post-vaccination.

The treatment is: roughly 11-day PBMC culture with coronavirus spike peptide pools or control peptides (ViraFEST assay). V dropped 0 bases and J dropped 6 bases, with 25 bases sitting between them. The CDR3 runs to 19 residues. Germline V gene lookup returns CDR1 SGHTA and CDR2 FQGNSA. The receptor was isolated from a human donor who had recovered from COVID-19. The sample consisted of CD4+ T cells from blood, cultured in vitro, taken before SARS-CoV-2 vaccination. The V call is TRBV7-2, the J call TRBJ2-3; tentatively, D is TRBD1 (5 bases). CDR3 nucleotides: TGTGCCAGCAGCTTAGCCGGTTCCGGCAGGGCGGTGGGGCTGGATACGCAGTATTTT. This encodes CASSLAGSGRAVGLDTQYF.